The sequence of this TCR beta chain was determined in a study of blood T cell repertoires in COVID-19. Study in general: Samples of COVID-19 (acute and convalescent) were obtained from the United States, Italy and Spain. Sample material is recorded as cDNA or gDNA derived from T cells, B-cell-depleted T cells, or PBMCs.

Original processing methods: Reference gene primer amplification gave estimated nucleated cell counts. Generated by immunoSEQ multiplex PCR, the TCRdb table keeps only in-frame clones and is missing some. V and J calls and clone size are those listed in that table; D and trimming were worked out from the DNA. Here the sample spans 280,000 or so clones, less than 90% being singletons. The V and J ends lost 3 bases and 5 bases, in that order; junction bases with no gene match: 9. This CDR3 is 16 amino acids long. The germline gives CDR1 GTSNPN, CDR2 SVGIG (reference sequence). This sequence originates from a human donor in a cohort sampled during active COVID-19. The chain joins TRBV30 to TRBJ2-3; TRBD2 matches 12 bases. Sequencing was carried out using peripheral blood. CDR3 nucleotides: TGTGCCTGGAGCGTACAACTAGCGGGAGGAAGAGATACGCAGTATTTT. Its protein product is CAWSVQLAGGRDTQYF.